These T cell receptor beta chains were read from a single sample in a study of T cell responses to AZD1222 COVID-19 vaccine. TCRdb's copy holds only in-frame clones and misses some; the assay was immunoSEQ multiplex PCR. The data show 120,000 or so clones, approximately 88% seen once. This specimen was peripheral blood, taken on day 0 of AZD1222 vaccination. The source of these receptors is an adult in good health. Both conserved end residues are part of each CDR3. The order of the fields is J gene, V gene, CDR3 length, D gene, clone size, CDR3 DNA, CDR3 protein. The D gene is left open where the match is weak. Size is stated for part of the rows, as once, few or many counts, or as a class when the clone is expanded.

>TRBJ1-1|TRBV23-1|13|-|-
TGCGCCAGCAGTCAATCTGGTCAGGCTGAAGCTTTCTTT
CASSQSGQAEAFF
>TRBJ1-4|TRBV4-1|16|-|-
TGCGCCAGCAGCCAGCAAATGGGGGGCGGATCAGGAAAACTGTTTTTT
CASSQQMGGGSGKLFF
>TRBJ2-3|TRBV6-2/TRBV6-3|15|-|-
TGTGCCAGCAGTTCCTGGACAACGGATGGGGATACGCAGTATTTT
CASSSWTTDGDTQYF
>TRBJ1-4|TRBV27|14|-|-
TGTGCCAGCAGTTTATTCGGGGTGAATGAAAAACTGTTTTTT
CASSLFGVNEKLFF
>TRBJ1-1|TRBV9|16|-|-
TGTGCCAGCAGCGTAGGCTTGTCAGGGCTGAACACTGAAGCTTTCTTT
CASSVGLSGLNTEAFF
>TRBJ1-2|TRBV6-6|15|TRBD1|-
TGTGCCAGCAGTACCCGGGACAGGGGGCTGCTTGGCTACACCTTC
CASSTRDRGLLGYTF
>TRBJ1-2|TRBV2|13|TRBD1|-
TGTGCCAGCAGTGACCAGGGCAGGGGGGGCTACACCTTC
CASSDQGRGGYTF
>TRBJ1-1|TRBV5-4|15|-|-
TGTGCCAGCAGTGGGGCGGGCAGGGCAAACACTGAAGCTTTCTTT
CASSGAGRANTEAFF
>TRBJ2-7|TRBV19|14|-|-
TGTGCCAGTAGCCTTCCGGGCCGCTCCTACGAGCAGTACTTC
CASSLPGRSYEQYF
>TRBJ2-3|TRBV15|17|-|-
TGTGCCACCAGCAGAGATAAAGTTCAAGGGATGGCAGATACGCAGTATTTT
CATSRDKVQGMADTQYF
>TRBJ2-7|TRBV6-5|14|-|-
TGTGCCAGCAGCGACCTAGGGGGGGGTGGCGAGCAGTACTTC
CASSDLGGGGEQYF
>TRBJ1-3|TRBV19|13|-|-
TGTGCCAGTCGACAGGCCTCTGGAAACACCATATATTTT
CASRQASGNTIYF
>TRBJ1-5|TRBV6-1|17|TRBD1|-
TGTGCCAGCAGTGAAGCTCGAGCCAGGGGGGCTAATCAGCCCCAGCATTTT
CASSEARARGANQPQHF
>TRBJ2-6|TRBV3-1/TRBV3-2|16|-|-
TGTGCCAGCAGCCTCAGACAGTTCTCTGGGGCCAACGTCCTGACTTTC
CASSLRQFSGANVLTF
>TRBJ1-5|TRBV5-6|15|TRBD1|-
TGTGCCAGCAGCTTGGAGACAGGGGAAATTCAGCCCCAGCATTTT
CASSLETGEIQPQHF
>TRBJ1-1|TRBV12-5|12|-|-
TGTGCTAGTGGTTTGGAGTGGACTGAAGCTTTCTTT
CASGLEWTEAFF
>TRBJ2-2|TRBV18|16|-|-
TGTGCCAGCTCACCCAACTCCGGGACAAACACCGGGGAGCTGTTTTTT
CASSPNSGTNTGELFF
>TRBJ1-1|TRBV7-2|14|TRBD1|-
TGTGCCAGCAGCTTTGACAGGGCGAACACTGAAGCTTTCTTT
CASSFDRANTEAFF
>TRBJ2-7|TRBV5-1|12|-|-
TGCGCCAGCAGCTTGGGACCCGGGGAGCAGTACTTC
CASSLGPGEQYF
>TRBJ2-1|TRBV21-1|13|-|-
TGTGCCACAAAGAAAGTACCATACAATGAGCAGTTCTTC
CATKKVPYNEQFF
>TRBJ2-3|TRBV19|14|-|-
TGTGCCAGTAGTCTGTCTAGCAGCACAGATACGCAGTATTTT
CASSLSSSTDTQYF
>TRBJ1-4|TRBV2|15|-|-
TGTGCCAGCAGTGTTTCATGGAAATCTAATGAAAAACTGTTTTTT
CASSVSWKSNEKLFF
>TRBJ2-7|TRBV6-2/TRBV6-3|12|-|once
TGTGCCAGCAGCCTGAGCTCCTACGAGCAGTACTTC
CASSLSSYEQYF
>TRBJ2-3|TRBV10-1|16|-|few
TGCGCCAGTACCCCCGTCTTGGAGGGCCCCACAGATACGCAGTATTTT
CASTPVLEGPTDTQYF
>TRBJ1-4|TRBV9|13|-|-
TGTGCCAGCAGCCTCGGCCCCGGAGAAAAACTGTTTTTT
CASSLGPGEKLFF
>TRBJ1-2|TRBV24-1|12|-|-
TGTGCCACCAGGGATTCTGGCTATGGCTACACCTTC
CATRDSGYGYTF
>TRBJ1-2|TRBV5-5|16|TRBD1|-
TGTGCCAGCAGCGGACAGGGGGCAAGTCTCTTCTATGGCTACACCTTC
CASSGQGASLFYGYTF
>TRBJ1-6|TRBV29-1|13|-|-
TGCAGCGTCCGCGACAGTCTGAGTTCACCCCTCCACTTT
CSVRDSLSSPLHF
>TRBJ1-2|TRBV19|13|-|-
TGTGCCAGTAGTATAGTAACAAGGGGTGGCTACACCTTC
CASSIVTRGGYTF
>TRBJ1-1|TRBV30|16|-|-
TGTGCCTGGAGTCCTCTTGAAGGGAATCTGAACACTGAAGCTTTCTTT
CAWSPLEGNLNTEAFF
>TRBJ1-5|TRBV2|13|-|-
TGTGCCAGCAGAGATTTACAGGGTCAGCCCCAGCATTTT
CASRDLQGQPQHF